The rows below give T cell receptor beta chains drawn from one sample of a study of blood T cell repertoires in COVID-19. Repertoires were generated with immunoSEQ multiplex PCR, while TCRdb's copy carries only in-frame clones and drops some. The sample includes tens of thousands of clones, 70% to 90% seen only once; the top ten take around 3.3%. Sequenced input: PBMCs or T cells enriched from blood (not recorded which). The receptor set was obtained from a woman in her fifties or sixties who had recovered from COVID-19. Each CDR3 is given with its conserved first and last residue. D genes are given only for firm matches. Not every row has a clone size; where given, it reads once, few, many or a size class.

TRBJ2-3 | TRBD2 | TRBV18 | NA | TGTGCCAGCTCACCGCGAGGACTAGGAGGTGCGGATACGCAGTATTTT | CASSPRGLGGADTQYF
TRBJ2-3 | NA | TRBV9 | NA | TGTGCCAGCAGCGTACTTCCGGTTGGAGATACGCAGTATTTT | CASSVLPVGDTQYF
TRBJ2-3 | NA | TRBV6-2/TRBV6-3 | once | TGTGCCAGCAGCCAAACCACCAGGGCAGATACGCAGTATTTT | CASSQTTRADTQYF
TRBJ1-2 | TRBD1 | TRBV10-3 | NA | TGTGCCATCAGAACGGGACAGGAGGAAACGGGGGACCCTTGGGGCTACACCTTC | CAIRTGQEETGDPWGYTF
TRBJ2-1 | NA | TRBV10-3 | NA | TGTGCCACATGCCGGGGGGCCGTCAACAATGAGCAGTTCTTC | CATCRGAVNNEQFF
TRBJ1-6 | NA | TRBV5-8 | NA | TGTGCCAGCAGCTTGGCACAGGTTAATTCACCCCTCCACTTT | CASSLAQVNSPLHF
TRBJ2-7 | NA | TRBV25-1 | NA | TGTGCCAGCAGTGAGCCGGGAACCTACGAGCAGTACTTC | CASSEPGTYEQYF
TRBJ2-2 | TRBD2 | TRBV9 | NA | TGTGCCAGCAGCGTAGCCGCACTAGCGGGGGACCTAATTTACACCGGGGAGCTGTTTTTT | CASSVAALAGDLIYTGELFF
TRBJ2-1 | NA | TRBV19 | NA | TGTGCCAGTAGTATACGTTTTAGCGGTTGGGAAGGCCGGAATGAGCAGTTCTTC | CASSIRFSGWEGRNEQFF
TRBJ2-4 | TRBD1 | TRBV27 | NA | TGTGCCAGCAGTTCCCGACAGGGGGGGGACATTCAGTACTTC | CASSSRQGGDIQYF
TRBJ1-2 | NA | TRBV4-3 | NA | TGCGCCAGCAGCCAATTACTTAACTATGGCTACACCTTC | CASSQLLNYGYTF
TRBJ2-7 | TRBD1 | TRBV28 | NA | TGTGCCAGCAGGCGACAGGGCCCCTACGAGCAGTACTTC | CASRRQGPYEQYF
TRBJ1-3 | NA | TRBV7-9 | once | TGTGCCAGCGACACCAGCTCTGGAAACACCATATATTTT | CASDTSSGNTIYF
TRBJ1-5 | NA | TRBV4-1 | NA | TGCGCCAGCAGCCAAGAGCAGTACAATCAGCCCCAGCATTTT | CASSQEQYNQPQHF
TRBJ2-1 | NA | TRBV19 | NA | TGTGCCAGTTCTAACAGGGTTTGGGATGAGCAGTTCTTC | CASSNRVWDEQFF
TRBJ2-3 | NA | TRBV10-3 | NA | TGTGCCATCAGTGAGGGCGGGACCGCGGTAGATACGCAGTATTTT | CAISEGGTAVDTQYF
TRBJ2-3 | NA | TRBV21-1 | NA | TGTGCCAGCTGGGCATCCGGACGACTAGCGGGGGGTCCTAGCACAGATACGCAGTATTTT | CASWASGRLAGGPSTDTQYF
TRBJ1-6 | NA | TRBV7-9 | NA | TGTGCCAGCAGCTTTGACATTATGTCACCCCTCCACTTT | CASSFDIMSPLHF
TRBJ2-1 | NA | TRBV28 | NA | TGTGCCAGCAGGGGCTCCGACCTCTCCTACAATGAGCAGTTCTTC | CASRGSDLSYNEQFF
TRBJ2-1 | TRBD1 | TRBV2 | NA | TGTGCCAGCAGGAATGGACAGGGAGCCTACAATGAGCAGTTCTTC | CASRNGQGAYNEQFF
TRBJ1-1 | TRBD1 | TRBV7-8 | NA | TGTGCCAGCAGCCCCAGACAGGGGGAGCTGGAAGCTTTCTTT | CASSPRQGELEAFF
TRBJ2-5 | TRBD1 | TRBV9 | NA | TGTGCCAGCAGCGTGGACCTTACAGGGGCCCAGTACTTC | CASSVDLTGAQYF
TRBJ1-5 | NA | TRBV19 | NA | TGTGCCACTAAAAAAGAAAACTATAGCAATCAGCCCCAGCATTTT | CATKKENYSNQPQHF
TRBJ2-1 | NA | TRBV7-2 | NA | TGTGCCAGCAGCGGGGGGTCCTACAATGAGCAGTTCTTC | CASSGGSYNEQFF
TRBJ2-5 | TRBD2 | TRBV7-9 | NA | TGTGCCAGCAGCTTAGCGGGAGGGCCCGGGAAGACCCAGTACTTC | CASSLAGGPGKTQYF
TRBJ2-6 | NA | TRBV27 | once | TGTGCCAGCAGTTTACGGGGCTCTGGGGCCAACGTCCTGACTTTC | CASSLRGSGANVLTF
TRBJ1-3 | NA | TRBV7-2 | NA | TGTGCCAGCAGCCAACATTCCGACTCTGGAAACACCATATATTTT | CASSQHSDSGNTIYF
TRBJ1-6 | NA | TRBV6-2/TRBV6-3 | NA | TGTGCCAGCAGCCCCCCGAGGACCTATAATTCACCCCTCCACTTT | CASSPPRTYNSPLHF
TRBJ1-1 | NA | TRBV5-1 | NA | TGCGCCAGCAGCTTGGAAGGGGTGAAGGCCACTGAAGCTTTCTTT | CASSLEGVKATEAFF
TRBJ2-1 | TRBD2 | TRBV6-5 | NA | TGTGCCAGCAGTTACTCGGGGACTAGATACAATGAGCAGTTCTTC | CASSYSGTRYNEQFF
TRBJ2-7 | TRBD2 | TRBV23-1 | NA | TGCGCCAGCGCCCCCCGGCGGGGGGTCCCTTGGGAGCAGTACTTC | CASAPRRGVPWEQYF
TRBJ2-1 | TRBD2 | TRBV28 | NA | TGTGCCAGCAGTTTGCCCAGCGGGAGCGTATATGAGCAGTTCTTC | CASSLPSGSVYEQFF
TRBJ2-7 | TRBD2 | TRBV4-1 | NA | TGCGCCAGCAGCCAAGCGGCTAGCGGGAGTTACGAGCAGTACTTC | CASSQAASGSYEQYF
TRBJ1-2 | NA | TRBV5-6 | NA | TGTGCCAGCAGCTTGGGTATGCAGGGAGGCCATGGCTACACCTTC | CASSLGMQGGHGYTF
TRBJ1-5 | NA | TRBV6-4 | once | TGTGCCAGCACCTGTGTCGGCAGGGGAGGGAGGCCCCAGCATTTT | CASTCVGRGGRPQHF
TRBJ2-3 | TRBD2 | TRBV19 | NA | TGTGCCAGTAGTGGGATTGCGGGGGGGGAGTCAGATACGCAGTATTTT | CASSGIAGGESDTQYF
TRBJ2-7 | TRBD2 | TRBV5-1 | NA | TGCGCCAGCAGCTTACGGGGGGACTACGAGCAGTACTTC | CASSLRGDYEQYF
TRBJ1-4 | TRBD1 | TRBV18 | once | TGTGCCAGCTCACCCGGACAGGCAACTAATGAAAAACTGTTTTTT | CASSPGQATNEKLFF
TRBJ1-2 | TRBD1 | TRBV6-2/TRBV6-3 | NA | TGTGCCAGCAGTAACAGGGGCGGAGGTGGCTACACCTTC | CASSNRGGGGYTF
TRBJ2-3 | TRBD1 | TRBV9 | NA | TGTGCCAGCAGCGTTAGTAGGGACAGGGGGCGAGGCACAGATACGCAGTATTTT | CASSVSRDRGRGTDTQYF
TRBJ1-2 | NA | TRBV7-2 | NA | TGTGCCAGCAGCTCCCCAGTCCCCGACAGAGGCTACACCTTC | CASSSPVPDRGYTF
TRBJ2-3 | NA | TRBV2 | NA | TGTGCCAGCAGTCAGGGTCCAGATACGCAGTATTTT | CASSQGPDTQYF
TRBJ2-1 | TRBD1 | TRBV5-5 | NA | TGTGCCAGCAGCTTGGCCGGGACAGACTACAATGAGCAGTTCTTC | CASSLAGTDYNEQFF
TRBJ1-6 | TRBD1 | TRBV5-1 | NA | TGCGCCAGCAGCTGGATCCCACGCGGGACAGGGATTAATTCACCCCTCCACTTT | CASSWIPRGTGINSPLHF
TRBJ1-2 | TRBD1 | TRBV15 | NA | TGTGCCACCAGCAGAGGAGGGGCCCGACAGGGGGCAGGCTATGGCTACACCTTC | CATSRGGARQGAGYGYTF
TRBJ2-5 | NA | TRBV4-3 | once | TGCGCCAGCAGCCACGGGGGTTCGAAGACCCAGTACTTC | CASSHGGSKTQYF
TRBJ2-7 | TRBD1 | TRBV5-1 | NA | TGCGCCAGCACTCGGGACAGGGAGACAGGCGAGCAGTACTTC | CASTRDRETGEQYF
TRBJ2-7 | TRBD1 | TRBV28 | NA | TGTGCCAGCAGTGACCAGACAGGGGGCATAACCCAGCAGTACTTC | CASSDQTGGITQQYF
TRBJ2-3 | TRBD2 | TRBV5-1 | NA | TGCGCCAGCTCCCGACTAGCGGGGGCCCTTGATACGCAGTATTTT | CASSRLAGALDTQYF
TRBJ2-7 | TRBD1 | TRBV6-2/TRBV6-3 | NA | TGTGCCAGCAGTTACCTCCGGGACAGTTCCTACGAGCAGTACTTC | CASSYLRDSSYEQYF
TRBJ2-7 | TRBD1 | TRBV12-3/TRBV12-4 | NA | TGTGCCAGCAGTCCCGGGACAGAGTACGAGCAGTACTTC | CASSPGTEYEQYF
TRBJ2-7 | TRBD2 | TRBV3-1/TRBV3-2 | once | TGTGCCAGCAGCCAAGATCGGGGGGACGAGCAGTACTTC | CASSQDRGDEQYF
TRBJ1-5 | NA | TRBV7-3 | NA | TGTGCCAGCAGCTTAAATGCGGATCAGCCCCAGCATTTT | CASSLNADQPQHF
TRBJ2-1 | NA | TRBV18 | few | TGTGCCAGCTCACCTACGTCGACAGGGAGGTCCTACAATGAGCAGTTCTTC | CASSPTSTGRSYNEQFF
TRBJ1-5 | NA | TRBV28 | NA | TGTGCCAGCAGTTTACCCGGGAGTCGCAATCAGCCCCAGCATTTT | CASSLPGSRNQPQHF
TRBJ1-4 | TRBD1 | TRBV5-8 | NA | TGTGCCAGCAGCTTGGGGGACAGAAATACTAATGAAAAACTGTTTTTT | CASSLGDRNTNEKLFF